This TCR beta chain was recorded in a study of cytomegalovirus exposure and HLA in healthy donors. Study-wide results and limits: A later analysis reported that several of the most significant clusters appeared to be linked to common viral pathogens, among them Epstein-Barr virus. An observed cluster of highly shared sequence variants was recorded as a likely sequencing artifact. It was approximately 150 TCR beta chains that were listed as cytomegalovirus-associated.

The PCR made use of 60 Vbeta and 13 Jbeta primers. The data were produced by immunoSEQ multiplex PCR, yet TCRdb's version contains in-frame clones alone and is incomplete. This sample has about 150,000 clones, with approximately 80% found just once. The V and J ends lost 0 bases and 6 bases, in that order; junction bases with no gene match: 4. The CDR3 runs 15 residues. Germline V gives CDR1 SGHTA, CDR2 FQGNSA. For this clone: The antigen is not known.

The sample consisted of PBMCs. The chain links TRBV7-2 to TRBJ1-2; TRBD1 agrees at 10 bases. This TCR derives from a woman aged 40-49 years in good health and CMV-seropositive. The CDR3 DNA reads as TGTGCCAGCAGCTTAGCCTCCGGGACAGGGGATGGCTACACCTTC. Amino acids: CASSLASGTGDGYTF.